A single sample gave rise to the 20 T cell receptor beta chains below, sequenced in a study (dated by TCRdb to about 2015). Receptors were amplified or captured by 5' RACE. The sequencing machine was an Illumina MiSeq. TCRdb trimmed public reads at Q25 via fastp, called clones via MiXCR and kept in-frame beta chains. One record per CDR3 amino acid sequence lists the most common genes and DNA. Within this sample are over 45,000 distinct CDR3 sequences, with roughly 28% of them counted one time only. The ten most abundant clones make up 2% to 2.5% of the sample. Cells that were CD4+CD25+CD127-/low were the ones isolated as Tregs. Sequencing was performed on tumor-infiltrating Tregs sorted from the breast tumor. The receptors originated from a female donor with breast cancer.

This clonotype turned up a few times. The chain joins TRBV7-9 to TRBJ1-6; D remains ambiguous. Between the trimmed V and J ends, which lost 6 bases and 6 bases, there was a span of 9 bases. Germline CDR1 is SEHNR and CDR2 is FQNEAQ (reference sequence). CDR3 length: 13 residues. The chain's CDR3 is CASSLNSNSPLHF. The DNA for the CDR3 is TGTGCCAGCAGTTTAAACAGTAATTCACCCCTCCACTTT.

This clonotype appeared a few times. The rearrangement joins TRBV28 to TRBJ1-2, with a weak D call TRBD1 (5 bases). The CDR3 spans 13 residues. V was shortened by 10 bases and J by 0 bases, with 12 bases between the two germline ends. Germline CDR1 reads MDHEN; CDR2 reads SYDVKM. The CDR3 spells CATYGATNYGYTF. The DNA for the CDR3 is TGTGCCACCTACGGGGCCACTAACTATGGCTACACCTTC.

The rearrangement joins TRBV7-6 to TRBJ2-3; 10 positions match TRBD2. J lost 8 bases, V lost 4 bases, and 9 bases had no gene match. Germline V CDR1 and CDR2: SGHVS, FNYEAQ. The CDR3 consists of 15 residues. The CDR3 nucleotides read TGTGCCAGCAGCTACTCAGCGGGAGGGCAGGTTACGCAGTATTTT. Translated, it gives CASSYSAGGQVTQYF.

Many counts were recorded for this clonotype. The V gene is TRBV12-3 or TRBV12-4, the J gene TRBJ1-4; D gene unclear. Trimming left V 2 bases short and J 8 bases short, with 9 bases between. This CDR3 is 13 amino acids long. Here the CDR3 DNA reads TGTGCCAGCAGTTTATCGGGAGTGGAAAAACTGTTTTTT. Residues: CASSLSGVEKLFF.

In DNA form, the CDR3 reads TGTGCCAGCAGCTTACCTTCCGGGACCAAGGGGGGAAAGTATTTT. Its protein product is CASSLPSGTKGGKYF. V usage is TRBV7-4 and J usage is TRBJ2-3; TRBD1 or TRBD2 may be the D gene (6 bases each). This CDR3 comprises 15 residues. Germline V gene data show CDR1 as SGHVT and CDR2 as SQSDAQ. Trimming pared 2 bases from V and 13 bases from J, leaving 22 bases between. Based on the CDR3 plus reference TRBV7-4 and TRBJ2-3, the full variable domain is GAGVSQSPRYKVAKRGRDVALRCDSISGHVTLYWYRQTLGQGSEVLTYSQSDAQRDKSGRPSGRFSAERPERSVSTLKIQRTEQGDSAVYLCASSLPSGTKGGKYFGPGTRLTVL.

The chain links TRBV4-1 to TRBJ2-2; 7 nucleotides line up with TRBD2. Germline CDR1 MGHRA, CDR2 YSYEKL. This CDR3 is built from 17 residues. J gave up 3 bases and V 0 bases, and 7 bases lay outside the gene matches. The CDR3 bases are TGCGCCAGCAGCCAAGAAGGCGCGGGAGCGTACACCGGGGAGCTGTTTTTT. Translated: CASSQEGAGAYTGELFF.

In this sample, this clonotype turned up a few times. The chain uses TRBV5-1 and TRBJ2-2; 9 bases agree with TRBD1. Per the germline V gene, CDR1 is SGHRS and CDR2 is YFSETQ. J was trimmed by 1 base and V by 2 bases; bases with no gene match: 3. The CDR3 length is 16 residues. CDR3 nucleotides: TGCGCCAGCAGCTTCCGACAGGGGGGGAACACCGGGGAGCTGTTTTTT. It encodes CASSFRQGGNTGELFF.

This chain connects TRBV28 to TRBJ1-2; possibly TRBD1 for D (5 bases). The V end was cut by 5 bases, the J end by 0 bases, with 16 bases between. The germline CDR1 and CDR2 sequences are MDHEN and SYDVKM. The CDR3 runs 16 residues. The CDR3 bases are TGTGCCAGCAGTCGGGGACCTGCGGCTTCTAACTATGGCTACACCTTC. It is translated as CASSRGPAASNYGYTF.

The chain links TRBV10-3 to TRBJ1-6; 9 bases align to TRBD1. The V and J ends lost 6 bases and 3 bases, in that order; junction bases with no gene match: 6. The CDR3 covers 16 residues. Germline V gene data show CDR1 as ENHRY and CDR2 as SYGVKD. CDR3 nucleotides: TGTGCCATCAGGGGGGACAGGGTCGGCTATAATTCACCCCTCCACTTT. Translated, it gives CAIRGDRVGYNSPLHF.

A note on this clonotype: Sequence at one end of the junction differs from germline and may be a read error. V gene TRBV12-3 or TRBV12-4 combines with J gene TRBJ1-1; perhaps TRBD1 as D (6 bases). CDR3 length: 14 amino acids. Written as DNA, the CDR3 is TGTACCAGCAGTCTTACAGGGCCGAACACTGAAGCTTTCTTT. Encoded protein: CTSSLTGPNTEAFF.

This clonotype was counted ten times or more. The chain employs TRBV5-1 and TRBJ1-5; weak D call: TRBD1 (6 bases). Trimming cost V 0 bases and J 5 bases, with 6 bases left between them. The CDR3 contains 13 residues. Germline CDR1 reads SGHRS; CDR2 reads YFSETQ. The CDR3: CASSLDRDQPQHF. For the CDR3, the DNA is TGCGCCAGCAGCTTGGACAGGGATCAGCCCCAGCATTTT. The complete variable domain, with remaining parts taken from reference TRBV5-1 and TRBJ1-5, reads KAGVTQTPRYLIKTRGQQVTLSCSPISGHRSVSWYQQTPGQGLQFLFEYFSETQRNKGNFPGRFSGRQFSNSRSEMNVSTLELGDSALYLCASSLDRDQPQHFGDGTRLSIL.

The gene calls are TRBV12-3 or TRBV12-4 and TRBJ2-3, with D possibly TRBD2 on 5 matching bases. This CDR3 region has 15 residues. V lost 7 bases, J lost 2 bases, and 16 bases lay in between. As DNA, the CDR3 is TGTGCCAGCACCTGGGGAAGTAGCGACACAGATACGCAGTATTTT. Translating gives CASTWGSSDTDTQYF.

V is TRBV12-3 or TRBV12-4 and J is TRBJ2-3, with 7 bases matching TRBD1. V was pared by 1 base and J by 2 bases, with 3 bases of the junction left unmatched. The CDR3 is 15 residues long. DNA for the CDR3: TGTGCCAGCAGTTTAGGGGACAGCTTCACAGATACGCAGTATTTT. This translates into CASSLGDSFTDTQYF.

This clonotype was detected a few times. The chain carries TRBV5-5 and TRBJ1-2, with D uncertain. V was cut by 0 bases and J by 8 bases, with 11 bases left in between. The CDR3 contains 13 residues. Germline V gene data show CDR1 as SGHKS and CDR2 as YYEKEE (reference sequence). The CDR3 region is CASSLALFEGYTF. Here the CDR3 DNA reads TGTGCCAGCAGCTTGGCTCTATTTGAAGGCTACACCTTC.

This clonotype has more than one count but fewer than ten. The chain combines TRBV3-1 with TRBJ1-5; no firm D call. Trimming cost V 1 base and J 1 base, with 5 bases left between them. Per germline, CDR1 LGHDT and CDR2 YNNKEL (reference sequence). CDR3 length: 14 residues. CDR3: CASSQVLSNQPQHF. The CDR3 coding sequence is TGTGCCAGCAGCCAAGTATTGAGCAATCAGCCCCAGCATTTT. The entire variable domain, with the rest obtained from reference TRBV3-1 and TRBJ1-5, is as follows: DTAVSQTPKYLVTQMGNDKSIKCEQNLGHDTMYWYKQDSKKFLKIMFSYNNKELIINETVPNRFSPKSPDKAHLNLHINSLELGDSAVYFCASSQVLSNQPQHFGDGTRLSIL.

The chain combines TRBV28 with TRBJ2-4, with a possible D match to TRBD1 (6 bases). This CDR3 comprises 16 residues. Per the germline V gene, CDR1 is MDHEN and CDR2 is SYDVKM. V gave up 6 bases and J gave up 1 base, with 16 bases separating them. CDR3 sequence reads: CASRTRQAMAKNIQYF. In nucleotides, the CDR3 is TGTGCCAGCAGAACTCGACAGGCGATGGCCAAAAACATTCAGTACTTC.

J is TRBJ2-3 and V is TRBV7-3; D is ambiguous. Germline CDR1 is SGHTA and CDR2 is FQGTGA. The CDR3 has 14 residues. V lost 1 base and J lost 0, with 5 bases in between. The CDR3 DNA reads TGTGCCAGCAGCTTAAGTCCCAGCACAGATACGCAGTATTTT. The encoded protein is CASSLSPSTDTQYF.

This clonotype was seen a handful of times. This chain joins TRBV18 and TRBJ1-1; 7 bases are shared with TRBD1. The J segment lost 2 bases and the V segment lost 6 bases, leaving 6 bases of the junction unmatched. The CDR3 spans 14 residues. CDR1 and CDR2 (germline): KGHSH, LQKENI. Written as DNA, the CDR3 is TGTGCCAGCTCGGGGGACAGAAAAAACACTGAAGCTTTCTTT. It is translated as CASSGDRKNTEAFF.

This clonotype was counted only a few times. The J gene is TRBJ2-7, the V gene TRBV20-1; 8 bases align to TRBD1. Germline V lookup: CDR1 DFQATT, CDR2 SNEGSKA (reference sequence). The CDR3 spans 13 residues. The ends lost 1 base at V and 3 bases at J; junction bases unmatched: 2. The CDR3 loop reads CSARGQGLYEQYF. The CDR3 DNA is TGCAGTGCTAGAGGACAGGGGCTCTACGAGCAGTACTTC.

The genes are TRBV2 and TRBJ2-1; TRBD1 agrees at 9 bases. The CDR3 runs 15 residues. Trimming at V came to 7 bases and at J to 6 bases, leaving 10 bases not matched to a gene. Germline values: CDR1 SNHLY, CDR2 FYNNEI. CDR3 sequence reads: CASNLDRGVGNEQFF. DNA of the CDR3: TGTGCCAGCAACCTGGACAGGGGAGTGGGCAATGAGCAGTTCTTC.